The 12 T cell receptor beta chains below all came from one sample that was sequenced in a study of OX40 agonist ivuxolimab in advanced cancers. Repertoires were generated with immunoSEQ multiplex PCR, while TCRdb's copy carries only in-frame clones and drops some. The sample has tens of thousands of clones, more than 75% seen once. The sequencing used CD4+ or CD8+ T cells sorted from blood, collected in a trial of the OX40 agonist ivuxolimab. The receptor set was obtained from an adult with an advanced solid tumor such as melanoma, head and neck, liver or kidney cancer.

The J gene is TRBJ1-4, the V gene TRBV28; perhaps TRBD1 as D (5 bases). Germline V CDR1 and CDR2: MDHEN, SYDVKM. V gave up 5 bases and J gave up 2 bases, with 15 bases separating them. The CDR3 runs 16 residues. CDR3 region: CASSLDRLGTNEKLFF. The CDR3 DNA is TGTGCCAGCAGTCTAGACAGACTGGGGACTAATGAAAAACTGTTTTTT.

Only one count was recorded for this clone. The chain combines TRBV2 with TRBJ2-1; D possibly corresponds to TRBD1 (6 bases). Germline V gene sequence: CDR1 SNHLY, CDR2 FYNNEI. With 7 bases removed from V and 6 bases from J, the gap between germline ends came to 19 bases. This CDR3 region has 15 residues. In DNA, the CDR3 is TGTGCCAGCACTACTGACAGGTTTGGGGTCAATGAGCAGTTCTTC. This gives the protein CASTTDRFGVNEQFF. Combining the CDR3 with reference TRBV2 and TRBJ2-1 gives the whole variable domain EPEVTQTPSHQVTQMGQEVILRCVPISNHLYFYWYRQILGQKVEFLVSFYNNEISEKSEIFDDQFSVERPDGSNFTLKIRSTKLEDSAMYFCASTTDRFGVNEQFFGPGTRLTVL.

The chain uses TRBV5-6 and TRBJ2-7; D unclear. The germline CDR1 and CDR2 sequences are SGHDT and YYEEEE. Between the trimmed V and J ends, which lost 3 bases and 2 bases, there was a span of 9 bases. The CDR3 spans 13 residues. DNA of the CDR3: TGTGCCAGCAGCTCCGGGTCCCCCTACGAGCAGTACTTC. It is translated as CASSSGSPYEQYF.

As to this clone: This same CDR3 is encoded by further DNA sequences in the sample. The chain uses TRBV5-1 and TRBJ2-5, with TRBD2 as a possible D gene (7 bases). This CDR3 has 15 amino acids. The V gene's germline CDR1 is SGHRS and CDR2 YFSETQ. The V gene lost 5 bases and the J gene lost 5 bases, with 19 bases spanning the gap. CDR3 nucleotide sequence: TGCGCCAGCAGGACCCAGGGGTCAGCGGGGGAGACCCAGTACTTC. Translating gives CASRTQGSAGETQYF.

V is TRBV9 and J is TRBJ2-3; D uncertain. Germline lookup yields CDR1 SGDLS and CDR2 YYNGEE. The length of the CDR3 is 15 residues. Trimming cost V 0 bases and J 4 bases, with 12 bases left between them. The CDR3 protein is CASSVAIGPADTQYF. The CDR3 nucleotides are TGTGCCAGCAGCGTAGCTATTGGACCAGCAGATACGCAGTATTTT.

This sequence joins TRBV5-6 and TRBJ1-2, with D perhaps matching TRBD1 (5 bases). The CDR3 consists of 14 residues. Trimming removed 2 bases from V and 4 bases from J, with 12 bases in between. CDR1 is SGHDT, CDR2 YYEEEE, per germline. The CDR3 sequence is CASSFFRQSYGYTF. The CDR3, as DNA: TGTGCCAGCAGCTTTTTCCGACAGTCCTATGGCTACACCTTC.

The chain is built from TRBV7-8 and TRBJ2-1; D may be TRBD1 (6 bases). This CDR3 is built from 12 residues. CDR1 and CDR2 from the germline V gene are SGHVS and FQNEAQ. Trimming left V 1 base short and J 9 bases short, with 7 bases between. Here the CDR3 DNA reads TGTGCCAGCAGCTTAGACAGGGTTGAGCAGTTCTTC. Translating it yields CASSLDRVEQFF.

The rearrangement joins TRBV12-1 to TRBJ2-1. TRBV12-1 is a listed pseudogene. The CDR3 spans 16 residues. The CDR3 loop is CASSFGGITSYNEQFF. The CDR3 bases are TGTGCCAGCAGCTTTGGTGGTATAACCTCCTACAATGAGCAGTTCTTC.

The sample holds one count of this clone. This chain connects TRBV28 to TRBJ2-1, with 9 bases that match TRBD1. The CDR3 extends over 16 amino acids. V shed 6 bases and J 10 bases; nucleotides not matched to a gene: 16. The germline V gene has CDR1 MDHEN and CDR2 SYDVKM. CDR3 amino acids: CASSTTGTGRGREQFF. The CDR3 DNA sequence: TGTGCCAGCAGCACCACCGGGACAGGGCGGGGTAGGGAGCAGTTCTTC. Full variable domain (outside the CDR3, taken from reference TRBV28 and TRBJ2-1): DVKVTQSSRYLVKRTGEKVFLECVQDMDHENMFWYRQDPGLGLRLIYFSYDVKMKEKGDIPEGYSVSREKKERFSLILESASTNQTSMYLCASSTTGTGRGREQFFGPGTRLTVL.

The count of this clone is one. The chain has TRBV7-9 and TRBJ2-7; D ambiguous. The CDR3 runs to 14 residues. In germline, CDR1 is SEHNR, CDR2 FQNEAQ (reference sequence). With 2 bases removed from V and 5 bases from J, the gap between germline ends came to 13 bases. CDR3 DNA sequence: TGTGCCAGCAGCTTACAAGGTAGCTTCGACGAGCAGTACTTC. This gives the protein CASSLQGSFDEQYF.

In its sample, this clone was seen once. The CDR3 coding sequence is TGTGCCAGTAGTATGGCAGGGACCACAGATACGCAGTATTTT. It yields the protein CASSMAGTTDTQYF. The chain is built from TRBV19 and TRBJ2-3; D may match TRBD1 or TRBD2 (5 bases each). Germline V gives CDR1 LNHDA, CDR2 SQIVND (reference sequence). V shed 3 bases and J shed 2 bases, with 9 bases lying between them. The CDR3 sequence is 14 residues long.

The V and J genes are TRBV5-1 and TRBJ2-4; 11 bases are a match to TRBD2. V lost 4 bases to trimming and J lost 7 bases; unmatched junction nucleotides: 10. There are 16 residues in the CDR3. CDR1 and CDR2 (germline): SGHRS, YFSETQ. CDR3: CASSPHTGTSGNIQYF. The CDR3 DNA follows: TGCGCCAGCAGCCCACATACCGGGACTAGCGGCAACATTCAGTACTTC.